The 32 T cell receptor beta chains reported below all come from one sample, sequenced in a study of T cell changes during pregnancy in multiple sclerosis. Measured with immunoSEQ multiplex PCR; TCRdb has only the in-frame clones, and not every one. The table has roughly 75,000 clones, about 92% seen once. The material was peripheral blood, obtained after pregnancy. The receptors were sampled from a female donor in good health, enrolled as a control in a pregnancy study.

This chain links TRBV13 with TRBJ1-4, with 7 bases matching TRBD1. CDR3 length: 17 residues. Germline loops: CDR1 PRHDT, CDR2 FYEKMQ (reference sequence). V trimming: 5 bases; J trimming: 0 bases; junction bases outside the gene matches: 9. This CDR3 is CASSLGTAKPTNEKLFF. The DNA of the CDR3 is TGTGCCAGCAGCCTCGGGACAGCTAAGCCAACTAATGAAAAACTGTTTTTT.

The chain joins TRBV6-5 to TRBJ1-1; D ambiguous. Per the germline V gene, CDR1 is MNHEY and CDR2 is SVGAGI. Trimming removed 4 bases from V and 0 bases from J, with 12 bases in between. The CDR3 is 15 amino acids. Here the CDR3 DNA reads TGTGCCAGCAGTTCTCTAGGTTTAGTGAACACTGAAGCTTTCTTT. Its protein product is CASSSLGLVNTEAFF.

The rearrangement links TRBV9 to TRBJ2-5, with a possible D match to TRBD2 (5 bases). The CDR3 loop spans 15 amino acids. CDR1 is SGDLS, CDR2 YYNGEE, per germline. The ends were cut back, 2 bases at V and 2 bases at J, with 13 bases in the middle. The CDR3 DNA sequence: TGTGCCAGCAGCGTTTCCGGGATTTATCAAGAGACCCAGTACTTC. This translates into CASSVSGIYQETQYF.

V gene TRBV29-1 combines with J gene TRBJ2-5, with D unresolved. In germline, CDR1 is SQVTM, CDR2 ANQGSEA. Trimming shortened V by 1 base and J by 1 base, and 13 bases separated the two germline ends. The CDR3 extends over 15 amino acids. CDR3 region: CSVEGQTETQETQYF. CDR3 bases: TGCAGCGTTGAAGGTCAAACAGAGACCCAAGAGACCCAGTACTTC.

V usage is TRBV9 and J usage is TRBJ2-7; D is perhaps TRBD1 (5 bases). This CDR3 has 14 residues. Germline CDR1 and CDR2: SGDLS and YYNGEE. V dropped 0 bases and J dropped 3 bases, with 10 bases sitting between them. CDR3 DNA sequence: TGTGCCAGCAGCGTAGACAGGCTTGGCTACGAGCAGTACTTC. This encodes CASSVDRLGYEQYF. The full variable domain, completed using reference TRBV9 and TRBJ2-7, is DSGVTQTPKHLITATGQRVTLRCSPRSGDLSVYWYQQSLDQGLQFLIQYYNGEERAKGNILERFSAQQFPDLHSELNLSSLELGDSALYFCASSVDRLGYEQYFGPGTRLTVT.

The chain links TRBV20-1 to TRBJ1-2; D unresolved. The CDR3 runs 11 residues. Trimming left V 7 bases short and J 3 bases short, with 9 bases between. Per germline, CDR1 DFQATT and CDR2 SNEGSKA (reference sequence). The CDR3 coding sequence is TGCAGTGTGAGACTACACTATGGCTACACCTTC. Translation: CSVRLHYGYTF.

The genes are TRBV19 and TRBJ2-3; D is unresolved. Germline lookup yields CDR1 LNHDA and CDR2 SQIVND (reference sequence). This CDR3 spans 13 amino acids. V gave up 0 bases and J gave up 3 bases, with 4 bases separating them. The chain's CDR3 is CASSIDSTDTQYF. The CDR3 nucleotides read TGTGCCAGTAGTATAGACAGTACAGATACGCAGTATTTT.

The chain uses TRBV6-5 and TRBJ2-2; TRBD1 agrees at 7 bases. The CDR3 loop spans 16 amino acids. In germline, CDR1 is MNHEY, CDR2 SVGAGI. V shed 2 bases and J 7 bases; nucleotides not matched to a gene: 10. CDR3 loop: CASSYRGLSPYGELFF. CDR3 sequence (DNA): TGTGCCAGCAGTTACAGGGGGCTATCCCCTTACGGGGAGCTGTTTTTT.

J is TRBJ2-1 and V is TRBV7-2; 10 nucleotides align to TRBD2. Trimming removed 6 bases from V and 1 base from J; junction bases left unmatched: 3. Germline CDR1 SGHTA, CDR2 FQGNSA. The CDR3 has 15 amino acids. The CDR3 region is CASRSGRGSYNEQFF. The CDR3 DNA follows: TGTGCCAGCAGAAGCGGGAGGGGGTCCTACAATGAGCAGTTCTTC.

This chain uses TRBV28 with TRBJ1-2, with 8 bases lining up with TRBD1. With 5 bases clipped from V and 7 bases from J, the junction kept 3 bases outside the gene matches. The CDR3 totals 12 residues. In germline, CDR1 is MDHEN, CDR2 SYDVKM. CDR3 nucleotide sequence: TGTGCCAGCAGTGGACAGGGCCGTGGCTACACCTTC. Protein product: CASSGQGRGYTF.

The V gene is TRBV12-5, the J gene TRBJ2-1, with 11 bases that match TRBD1. The J segment lost 3 bases and the V segment lost 5 bases, leaving 6 bases of the junction unmatched. This CDR3 has 16 residues. The germline CDR1 and CDR2 sequences are LGHNT and FRNRAP. The DNA of the CDR3 is TGTGCTAGTGGTCTAGGGACAGGGGGTGACTACAATGAGCAGTTCTTC. This codes for CASGLGTGGDYNEQFF.

The chain recombines TRBV19 with TRBJ2-2; weak D call: TRBD2 (6 bases). Looked up from germline, CDR1 is LNHDA and CDR2 is SQIVND (reference sequence). The CDR3 length is 12 residues. V was shortened by 8 bases and J by 7 bases, with 11 bases between the two germline ends. The CDR3 protein is CASLVGGGELFF. As DNA, the CDR3 is TGTGCCAGTTTGGTGGGAGGCGGGGAGCTGTTTTTT.

V gene TRBV6-5 combines with J gene TRBJ1-2; 7 bases match TRBD1. Germline V CDR1 and CDR2: MNHEY, SVGAGI. This CDR3 has 14 residues. With V trimmed by 6 bases and J by 7 bases, 11 bases remained unmatched. In nucleotides, the CDR3 is TGTGCCAGCAGCCCGAGGGGGCGCAAAGGTGGCTACACCTTC. Translated, it gives CASSPRGRKGGYTF.

Here the CDR3 DNA reads TGTGCCAGCAGCTTATTACTAGCGGACCACGGCCATGAGCAGTTCTTC. This sequence encodes CASSLLLADHGHEQFF. This chain uses TRBV7-8 with TRBJ2-1; TRBD2 matches 8 bases. Germline V gene sequence: CDR1 SGHVS, CDR2 FQNEAQ. V shed 2 bases, J shed 8 bases, and the junction held 11 bases outside the gene matches. The length of the CDR3 is 16 residues.

V is TRBV2 and J is TRBJ2-7; TRBD1 matches 9 bases. The V gene's germline CDR1 is SNHLY and CDR2 FYNNEI. The CDR3 spans 17 residues. V dropped 4 bases and J dropped 4; count of bases not matched to a gene: 14. In DNA, the CDR3 is TGTGCCAGCAGTGCCGATCCGGGACAGGGAATCCCTTACGAGCAGTACTTC. Protein sequence: CASSADPGQGIPYEQYF. Looking up the rest from reference TRBV2 and TRBJ2-7 gives the full variable domain: EPEVTQTPSHQVTQMGQEVILRCVPISNHLYFYWYRQILGQKVEFLVSFYNNEISEKSEIFDDQFSVERPDGSNFTLKIRSTKLEDSAMYFCASSADPGQGIPYEQYFGPGTRLTVT.

J is TRBJ2-1 and V is TRBV30; possible D gene TRBD1, 6 bases. CDR3 length equals 12 residues. With 0 bases removed from V and 8 bases from J, the gap between germline ends came to 8 bases. The germline V gene encodes CDR1 GTSNPN and CDR2 SVGIG (reference sequence). The CDR3 coding sequence is TGTGCCTGGAGTGTTCAGGGGTATGAGCAGTTCTTC. It encodes CAWSVQGYEQFF.

The V call is TRBV6-5, the J call TRBJ1-1; D call uncertain. V was cut by 4 bases and J by 0 bases, with 12 bases left in between. This CDR3 is 15 amino acids long. Per germline, CDR1 MNHEY and CDR2 SVGAGI. CDR3 sequence (DNA): TGTGCCAGCAGTTCAATGGACTTTGTGAACACTGAAGCTTTCTTT. It specifies CASSSMDFVNTEAFF.

The chain uses TRBV18 and TRBJ2-7; the match to TRBD1 covers 9 bases. The ends lost 5 bases at V and 9 bases at J; junction bases unmatched: 11. The CDR3 runs 14 residues. Germline CDR1 reads KGHSH; CDR2 reads LQKENI. Here the CDR3 DNA reads TGTGCCAGCTCAAGGGGGGGACAGGGCGATCGGCAGTACTTC. It yields the protein CASSRGGQGDRQYF.

This clone was seen just once. The V and J genes are TRBV7-2 and TRBJ2-1; no definite D call. Germline CDR1 and CDR2: SGHTA and FQGNSA. V gave up 5 bases and J gave up 8 bases, with 13 bases separating them. CDR3 length equals 13 residues. CDR3 loop: CASSAITFHEQFF. The CDR3 DNA follows: TGTGCCAGCAGCGCGATAACCTTCCATGAGCAGTTCTTC.

The chain couples TRBV7-6 to TRBJ2-3; 15 nucleotides match TRBD2. The CDR3 has 20 residues. The germline V gene has CDR1 SGHVS and CDR2 FNYEAQ. The V segment lost 4 bases and the J segment 4 bases; nucleotides outside the gene matches: 15. Here the CDR3 DNA reads TGTGCCAGCAGCTACTCGACACCGGGACTAGCGGGAGGTGGCGCAGATACGCAGTATTTT. This translates into CASSYSTPGLAGGGADTQYF.

The V call is TRBV28, the J call TRBJ1-2; D might be TRBD1 (6 bases). The CDR3 runs to 13 residues. V dropped 6 bases and J dropped 4 bases, with 12 bases sitting between them. Germline CDR1 is MDHEN and CDR2 is SYDVKM. The CDR3 loop is CASRSGTTYGYTF. As DNA, the CDR3 is TGTGCCAGCAGGTCCGGGACAACCTATGGCTACACCTTC.

CDR3 sequence (DNA): TGTGCCAGCAGTTACGGGAGGAACAATCAGCCCCAGCATTTT. Encoded protein: CASSYGRNNQPQHF. The rearrangement links TRBV6-5 to TRBJ1-5, with unresolved D. With 2 bases removed from V and 3 bases from J, the gap between germline ends came to 8 bases. The CDR3 loop spans 14 amino acids. Germline CDR1 MNHEY, CDR2 SVGAGI.

The chain employs TRBV4-2 and TRBJ2-5; 10 positions match TRBD2. CDR1 LGHNA and CDR2 YNFKEQ come from the germline V gene. The CDR3 contains 18 residues. The trim removed 5 bases at V and 2 bases at J, leaving 14 bases unmatched. The CDR3 DNA sequence: TGTGCCAGCAGCACGTGGGGAGCGGGGGGGCTAAATCAAGAGACCCAGTACTTC. This gives the protein CASSTWGAGGLNQETQYF.

The chain couples TRBV23-1 to TRBJ2-5; 7 nucleotides agree with TRBD1. Being an ORF, TRBV23-1 has a function that is uncertain. V dropped 1 base and J dropped 3; count of bases not matched to a gene: 2. The CDR3 is made up of 14 amino acids. Written as DNA, the CDR3 is TGCGCCAGCAGTCAATGTCAGGGGGAAGAGACCCAGTACTTC. It specifies CASSQCQGEETQYF.

The CDR3 region is CASSQDAGVQGDTQYF. In DNA, the CDR3 is TGCGCCAGCAGCCAAGACGCGGGGGTTCAAGGGGATACGCAGTATTTT. The rearrangement uses TRBV4-1 and TRBJ2-3; 7 nucleotides line up with TRBD2. The junction had 9 bases not matched to a gene; V was cut back by 0 bases and J by 6 bases. The CDR3 has 16 amino acids. Germline lookup yields CDR1 MGHRA and CDR2 YSYEKL.

This chain uses TRBV11-2 with TRBJ2-7; maybe TRBD1 (6 bases). This CDR3 spans 14 amino acids. Trimming removed 2 bases from V and 2 bases from J, with 10 bases in between. Germline V lookup: CDR1 SGHAT, CDR2 FQNNGV. The CDR3 region is CASSLKGDTYEQYF. The CDR3 DNA reads TGTGCCAGCAGCTTAAAGGGGGACACCTACGAGCAGTACTTC.

This clone was recorded only once. The chain joins TRBV29-1 to TRBJ2-5; D is uncertain. Looked up from germline, CDR1 is SQVTM and CDR2 is ANQGSEA. The length of the CDR3 is 9 residues. This CDR3 reads CFAPFSEYF. In DNA form, the CDR3 reads TGCTTTGCTCCATTCTCAGAGTACTTC. Combining the CDR3 with reference TRBV29-1 and TRBJ2-5 gives the whole variable domain SAVISQKPSRDICQRGTSLTIQCQVDSQVTMMFWYRQQPGQSLTLIATANQGSEATYESGFVIDKFPISRPNLTFSTLTVSNMSPEDSSIYLCFAPFSEYFGPGTRLLVL.

The V and J genes are TRBV11-2 and TRBJ2-1, with 11 bases matching TRBD2. V was pared by 6 bases and J by 7 bases, with 2 bases of the junction left unmatched. The germline CDR1 and CDR2 sequences are SGHAT and FQNNGV. This CDR3 comprises 13 residues. As DNA, the CDR3 is TGTGCCAGCAGTCGGACTAGCGGGAATGAGCAGTTCTTC. Its translation: CASSRTSGNEQFF.

The chain carries TRBV6-5 and TRBJ1-6; a possible D gene is TRBD1 (5 bases). The CDR3 extends over 14 amino acids. Trimming took off 7 bases at V and 14 bases at J, with 21 bases between the two ends. Per germline, CDR1 MNHEY and CDR2 SVGAGI. CDR3 in DNA: TGTGCCAGCAAATTGGCAGGGTTTGTCTTTGCCCTCCACTTT. It encodes CASKLAGFVFALHF.

The chain employs TRBV13 and TRBJ2-2; TRBD2 aligns across 13 bases. Germline CDR1 and CDR2: PRHDT and FYEKMQ (reference sequence). The ends lost 5 bases at V and 6 bases at J; junction bases unmatched: 15. The CDR3 is 19 residues long. CDR3 coding DNA: TGTGCCAGCAGCCAGGGGCTCGGACTAGCGGGAGTTCGGGCCGGGGAGCTGTTTTTT. This translates into CASSQGLGLAGVRAGELFF.

J is TRBJ2-3 and V is TRBV12-5; 9 nucleotides agree with TRBD2. Germline trimming cut 0 bases from V and 9 bases from J; bases unmatched to any gene: 4. The CDR3 extends over 14 amino acids. Germline CDR1 LGHNT, CDR2 FRNRAP. CDR3 coding DNA: TGTGCTAGTGGTTTGGTAAATAGCGGGGGAACGCAGTATTTT. It encodes CASGLVNSGGTQYF.

V gene TRBV18 combines with J gene TRBJ2-2, with unresolved D. CDR3 length: 16 amino acids. Germline V lookup: CDR1 KGHSH, CDR2 LQKENI. Trimming stripped 1 base from V and 0 bases from J, with 9 bases between. DNA of the CDR3: TGTGCCAGCTCACCACGGTCTACCGCGAACACCGGGGAGCTGTTTTTT. It specifies CASSPRSTANTGELFF.